Listed below are T cell receptor beta chains from one sample, sequenced in a study of cytomegalovirus exposure and HLA in healthy donors. This table comes from immunoSEQ multiplex PCR, and its TCRdb copy is limited to in-frame clones, with some not included. The top ten hold approximately 0.24% of the sample, which has 100,000 to 150,000 clones, 65% to 85% seen once. The specimen sequenced was PBMCs. The receptor set was obtained from a man over 45 in good health and CMV-seronegative. CDR3s include the opening cysteine and the closing phenylalanine or tryptophan. The size entry is marked missing in some rows and otherwise reads once, few, many or a size class.

17 | - | TRBV19 | CASSTSLGRTAFGGYTF
15 | - | TRBV18 | CASSPFGGNTGELFF
14 | - | TRBV5-4 | CASSPGGTSYEQYF
13 | - | TRBV29-1 | CSVVAREVSEQFF
16 | - | TRBV27 | CASSPTLAGIWETQYF
15 | - | TRBV6-5 | CASSTTSTRTDTQYF
13 | - | TRBV6-5 | CASRRVAFDEQFF
14 | - | TRBV9 | CASSVQVFTDTQYF
14 | few | TRBV7-9 | CASSLGQIYNEQFF
17 | - | TRBV29-1 | CSVDGSGPGQGQETQYF
13 | - | TRBV5-4 | CASSSQGTDTQYF
15 | few | TRBV25-1 | CASSEVGVSQSPLHF
13 | - | TRBV19 | CASTGTGGYGYTF
17 | - | TRBV2 | CASRARATALDYNEQFF
12 | - | TRBV25-1 | CATTGDPYEQYF
18 | - | TRBV5-6 | CASSHSGLAGGPRETQYF
15 | - | TRBV7-8 | CASSLSILRNEKLFF
12 | - | TRBV9 | CASSVEGVEQFF
12 | - | TRBV7-2 | CASSSTLAGWTF
14 | - | TRBV19 | CASTGLAGGYEQFF
15 | - | TRBV7-9 | CASSSRDRGIGELFF
13 | - | TRBV7-8 | CASSLEPLSGYTF
15 | few | TRBV5-4 | CASSPERDFFNEQFF
14 | - | TRBV6-1 | CASTYEGQGYEQYF
15 | - | TRBV30 | CAWSHTPGASYEQYF
15 | - | TRBV27 | CASSSQTGTGAEAFF
15 | - | TRBV18 | CASSPRGEMNTEAFF
16 | - | TRBV4-1 | CASSQRLAGFTGELFF
15 | - | TRBV7-2 | CASSPFPRGRTEAFF
16 | - | TRBV5-6 | CASSLFSGNPQETQYF
15 | - | TRBV19 | CAWGGSRAPNSPLHF
15 | - | TRBV28 | CASSLGGLRTDTQYF
14 | - | TRBV5-1 | CASSSAGVPYEQYF
14 | - | TRBV7-9 | CASSLRSRNTEAFF
14 | few | TRBV7-2 | CASSPVGGFYEQYF
14 | - | TRBV5-5 | CASSPYSRADGYTF
15 | - | TRBV5-1 | CASSLVGAATFEAFF
17 | - | TRBV4-1 | CASSQDQDRIPGVAQYF
12 | few | TRBV5-1 | CASSQGEETQYF
18 | - | TRBV11-2 | CASSSPRELGSSTDTQYF
16 | - | TRBV6-1 | CASSATSGSPRNEQFF
18 | few | TRBV4-3 | CASSQDLETSGGTDTQYF
15 | - | TRBV9 | CASSVSGSGRDEQFF
13 | - | TRBV6-1 | CASSEIGVYEQYF